This T cell receptor beta chain derives from a study of graft-versus-host responses after intestinal transplantation. Measured with immunoSEQ multiplex PCR; TCRdb has only the in-frame clones, and not every one. The sample includes 77,000 or so clones, around 92% of them seen just once. V lost 2 bases, J lost 4 bases, and 5 bases stayed unmatched. The CDR3 runs to 16 residues. Germline CDR1 and CDR2: MNHNY and SVGAGI (reference sequence). Study findings and constraints: Recipient bone marrow held GvH clones, some seen earlier in ileum or blood.

Points on this clone: Its antigen remains unidentified.

This clonotype originated in a human patient who received an intestinal transplant, so some T cells may come from the graft donor. This chain connects TRBV6-6 to TRBJ2-6, with 7 nucleotides matching TRBD1. The material was PBMCs, obtained 98 days after intestinal transplantation. As DNA, the CDR3 is TGTGCCAGCAGTTACGAAGGGGGCGTCGGGGCCAACGTCCTGACTTTC. Protein product: CASSYEGGVGANVLTF.